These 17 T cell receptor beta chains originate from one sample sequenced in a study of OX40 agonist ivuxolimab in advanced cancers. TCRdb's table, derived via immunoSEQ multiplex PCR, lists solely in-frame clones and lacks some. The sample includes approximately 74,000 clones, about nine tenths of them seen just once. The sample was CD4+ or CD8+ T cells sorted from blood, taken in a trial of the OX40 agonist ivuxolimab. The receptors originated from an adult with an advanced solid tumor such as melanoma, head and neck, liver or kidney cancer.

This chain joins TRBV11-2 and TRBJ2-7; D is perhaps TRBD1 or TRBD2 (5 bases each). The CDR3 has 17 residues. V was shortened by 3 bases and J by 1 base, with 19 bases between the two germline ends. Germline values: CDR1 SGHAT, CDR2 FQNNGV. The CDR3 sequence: CASSFRLVGGSSYEQYF. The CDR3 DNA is TGTGCCAGCAGCTTCCGGCTTGTTGGGGGTAGTTCCTACGAGCAGTACTTC.

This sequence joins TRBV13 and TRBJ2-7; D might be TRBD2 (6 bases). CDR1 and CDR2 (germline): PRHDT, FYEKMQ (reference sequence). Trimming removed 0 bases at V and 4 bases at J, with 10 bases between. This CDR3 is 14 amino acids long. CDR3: CASSLGAGLYEQYF. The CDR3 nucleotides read TGTGCCAGCAGCTTAGGCGCGGGGTTATACGAGCAGTACTTC.

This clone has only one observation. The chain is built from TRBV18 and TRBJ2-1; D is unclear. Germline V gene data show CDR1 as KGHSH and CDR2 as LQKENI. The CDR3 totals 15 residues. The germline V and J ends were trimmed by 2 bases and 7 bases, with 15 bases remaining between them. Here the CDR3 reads CASSPVFGTLNEQFF. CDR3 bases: TGTGCCAGCTCACCAGTTTTTGGTACTTTGAATGAGCAGTTCTTC.

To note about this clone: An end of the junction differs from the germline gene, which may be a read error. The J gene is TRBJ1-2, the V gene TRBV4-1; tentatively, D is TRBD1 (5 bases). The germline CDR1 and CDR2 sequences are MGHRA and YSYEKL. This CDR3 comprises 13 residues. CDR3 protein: CASSQASGYVYTF. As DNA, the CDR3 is TGCGCCAGCAGCCAAGCCTCAGGGTATGTCTACACCTTC.

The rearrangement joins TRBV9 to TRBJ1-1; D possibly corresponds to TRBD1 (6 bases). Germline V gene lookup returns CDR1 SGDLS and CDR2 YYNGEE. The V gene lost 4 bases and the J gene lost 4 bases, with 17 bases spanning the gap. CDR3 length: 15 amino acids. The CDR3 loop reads CASSPKAGAPTEAFF. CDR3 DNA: TGTGCCAGCAGCCCAAAGGCAGGGGCACCCACTGAAGCTTTCTTT.

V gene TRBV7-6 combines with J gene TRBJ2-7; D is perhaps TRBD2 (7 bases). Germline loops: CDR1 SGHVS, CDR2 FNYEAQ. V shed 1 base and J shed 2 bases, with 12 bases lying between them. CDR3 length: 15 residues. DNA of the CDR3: TGTGCCAGCAGCTTAGGCGGGGGCGGAGCCTACGAGCAGTACTTC. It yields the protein CASSLGGGGAYEQYF.

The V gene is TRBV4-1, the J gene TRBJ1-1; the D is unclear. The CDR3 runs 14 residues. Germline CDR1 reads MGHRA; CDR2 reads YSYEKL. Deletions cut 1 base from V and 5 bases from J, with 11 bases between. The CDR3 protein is CASSQASSLTEAFF. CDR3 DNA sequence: TGCGCCAGCAGCCAAGCCTCAAGTCTTACTGAAGCTTTCTTT.

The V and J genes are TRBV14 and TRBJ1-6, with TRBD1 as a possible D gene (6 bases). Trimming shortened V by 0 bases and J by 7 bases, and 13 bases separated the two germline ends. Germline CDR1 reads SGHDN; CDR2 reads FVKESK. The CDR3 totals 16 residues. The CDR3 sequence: CASSQEFRRGNSPLHF. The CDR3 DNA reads TGTGCCAGCAGCCAAGAGTTTCGCAGGGGCAATTCACCCCTCCACTTT.

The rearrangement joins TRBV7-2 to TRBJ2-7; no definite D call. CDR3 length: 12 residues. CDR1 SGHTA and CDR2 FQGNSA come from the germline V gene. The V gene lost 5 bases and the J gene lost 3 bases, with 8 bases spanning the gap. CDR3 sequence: CASSQWDYEQYF. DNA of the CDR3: TGTGCCAGCAGCCAGTGGGACTACGAGCAGTACTTC.

The DNA of the CDR3 is TGCGCCAGCAGCCAAGGGGAGGGGCGCTACGAGCAGTACTTC. Protein product: CASSQGEGRYEQYF. The chain recombines TRBV4-3 with TRBJ2-7; TRBD2 aligns across 7 bases. The CDR3 consists of 14 residues. Germline loops: CDR1 LGHNA, CDR2 YSLEER. The ends lost 1 base at V and 3 bases at J; junction bases unmatched: 3.

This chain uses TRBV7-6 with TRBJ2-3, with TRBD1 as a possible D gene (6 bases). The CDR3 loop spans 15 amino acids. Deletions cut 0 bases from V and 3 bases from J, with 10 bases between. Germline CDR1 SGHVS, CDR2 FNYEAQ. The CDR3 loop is CASSLAPTGTDTQYF. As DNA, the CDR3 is TGTGCCAGCAGCTTAGCCCCGACAGGAACAGATACGCAGTATTTT.

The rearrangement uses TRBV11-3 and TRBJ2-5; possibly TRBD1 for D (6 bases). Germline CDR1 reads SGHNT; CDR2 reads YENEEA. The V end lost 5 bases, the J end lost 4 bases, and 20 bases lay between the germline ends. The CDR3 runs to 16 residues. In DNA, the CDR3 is TGTGCCAGCAGCCACCGGTCGGCAGGGGCTGGAGAGACCCAGTACTTC. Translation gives CASSHRSAGAGETQYF.

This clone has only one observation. The CDR3 region has the DNA TGTGCCAGCACCTCAACAGGGAATCAGCCCCAGCATTTT. Its protein is CASTSTGNQPQHF. V is TRBV27 and J is TRBJ1-5, with TRBD1 as a possible D gene (6 bases). CDR1 and CDR2 from the germline V gene are MNHEY and SMNVEV (reference sequence). CDR3 length equals 13 residues. Deletions cut 7 bases from V and 4 bases from J, with 11 bases between.

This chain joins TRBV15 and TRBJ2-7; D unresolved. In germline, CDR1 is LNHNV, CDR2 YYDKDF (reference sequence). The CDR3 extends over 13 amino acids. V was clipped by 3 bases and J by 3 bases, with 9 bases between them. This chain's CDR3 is CATSSVLDYEQYF. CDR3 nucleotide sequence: TGTGCCACCAGCAGTGTCCTGGACTACGAGCAGTACTTC.

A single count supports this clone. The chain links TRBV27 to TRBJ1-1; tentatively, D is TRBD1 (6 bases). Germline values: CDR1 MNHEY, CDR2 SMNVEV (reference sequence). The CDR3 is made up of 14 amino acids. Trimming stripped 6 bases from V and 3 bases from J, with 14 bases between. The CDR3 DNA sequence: TGTGCCAGCAGGCTACAGGGATACGACACTGAAGCTTTCTTT. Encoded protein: CASRLQGYDTEAFF.

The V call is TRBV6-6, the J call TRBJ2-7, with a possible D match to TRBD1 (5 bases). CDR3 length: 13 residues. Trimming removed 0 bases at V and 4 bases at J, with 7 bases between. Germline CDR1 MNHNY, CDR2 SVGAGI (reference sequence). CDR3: CASSYSRQYEQYF. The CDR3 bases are TGTGCCAGCAGTTACTCGAGACAGTACGAGCAGTACTTC.

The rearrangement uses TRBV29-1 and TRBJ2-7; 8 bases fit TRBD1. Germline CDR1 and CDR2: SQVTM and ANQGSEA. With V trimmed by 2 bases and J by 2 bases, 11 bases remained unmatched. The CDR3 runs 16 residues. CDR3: CSVEKRTTGDTYEQYF. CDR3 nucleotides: TGCAGCGTTGAAAAAAGGACGACAGGGGATACCTACGAGCAGTACTTC.